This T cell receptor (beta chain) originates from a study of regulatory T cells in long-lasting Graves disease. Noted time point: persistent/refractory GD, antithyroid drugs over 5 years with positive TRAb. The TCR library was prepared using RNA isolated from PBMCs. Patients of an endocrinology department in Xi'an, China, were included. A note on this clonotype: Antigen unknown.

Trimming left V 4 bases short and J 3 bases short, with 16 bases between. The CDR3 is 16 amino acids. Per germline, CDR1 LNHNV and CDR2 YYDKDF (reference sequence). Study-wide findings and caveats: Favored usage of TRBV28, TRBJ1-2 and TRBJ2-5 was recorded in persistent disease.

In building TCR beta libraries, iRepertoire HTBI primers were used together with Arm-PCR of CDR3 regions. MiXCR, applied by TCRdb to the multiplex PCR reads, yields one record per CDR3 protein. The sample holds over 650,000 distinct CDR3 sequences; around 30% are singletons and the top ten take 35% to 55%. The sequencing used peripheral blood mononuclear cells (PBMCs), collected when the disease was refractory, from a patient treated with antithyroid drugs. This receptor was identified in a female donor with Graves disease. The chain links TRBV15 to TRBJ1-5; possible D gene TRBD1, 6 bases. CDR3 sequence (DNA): TGTGCCACCAGCAACGGCATAACAGGGCCCAATCAGCCCCAGCATTTT. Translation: CATSNGITGPNQPQHF.